Shown below are 18 T cell receptor beta chains from a single sample sequenced in a study of T cell responses to AZD1222 COVID-19 vaccine. TCRdb's table, derived via immunoSEQ multiplex PCR, lists solely in-frame clones and lacks some. In the table there are roughly 190,000 clones, 90% to 95% of which are singletons. Sequences were derived from peripheral blood, sampled on day 0 of AZD1222 vaccination. These receptors came from an adult in good health.

V usage is TRBV25-1 and J usage is TRBJ1-6; D uncertain. The CDR3 is 15 residues long. Germline V gene sequence: CDR1 MGHDK, CDR2 SYGVNS. V was trimmed by 2 bases and J by 5 bases, leaving 10 bases between them. CDR3 bases: TGTGCCAGCAGTGAACTGGATCGGCATAATTCACCCCTCCACTTT. It translates to CASSELDRHNSPLHF.

This chain connects TRBV5-6 to TRBJ1-2; D is possibly TRBD1 (5 bases). Trimming pared 1 base from V and 6 bases from J, leaving 25 bases between. This CDR3 region has 18 residues. Germline V gives CDR1 SGHDT, CDR2 YYEEEE. CDR3 bases: TGTGCCAGCAGCTTGACTCGGGCAGGGCGTCGAAATTATGATGGCTACACCTTC. It yields the protein CASSLTRAGRRNYDGYTF.

The chain carries TRBV6-6 and TRBJ2-1; tentative D call: TRBD2 (6 bases). This CDR3 region has 13 residues. The V and J ends lost 2 bases and 9 bases respectively, with 11 bases between them. Germline CDR1 and CDR2: MNHNY and SVGAGI (reference sequence). In nucleotides, the CDR3 is TGTGCCAGCAGTTACGGAGGGAGTAGTGAGCAGTTCTTC. This encodes CASSYGGSSEQFF.

This rearrangement joins TRBV3-1 (or the pseudogene TRBV3-2) to TRBJ1-1, with 7 nucleotides matching TRBD1. Looked up from germline, CDR1 is LGHDT and CDR2 is YNNKEL (reference sequence). V shed 6 bases, J shed 6 bases, and the junction held 7 bases outside the gene matches. This CDR3 is built from 13 residues. CDR3 DNA: TGTGCCAGCAGACCTTGGACAGGAGCTGAAGCTTTCTTT. Protein: CASRPWTGAEAFF.

The chain couples TRBV29-1 to TRBJ1-2; 9 positions agree with TRBD1. Trimming removed 7 bases from V and 4 bases from J; junction bases left unmatched: 4. The CDR3 totals 12 residues. Germline assignment: CDR1 SQVTM and CDR2 ANQGSEA. The CDR3 spells CSGTGDGYGYTF. CDR3 nucleotides: TGCAGCGGGACAGGGGACGGCTATGGCTACACCTTC.

V gene TRBV7-9 combines with J gene TRBJ1-2, with D perhaps matching TRBD1 (5 bases). The CDR3 has 15 amino acids. Trimming cost V 6 bases and J 8 bases, with 22 bases left between them. Germline V gene data show CDR1 as SEHNR and CDR2 as FQNEAQ (reference sequence). CDR3 bases: TGTGCCAGCAGAGACCAAGGGGAAATATTGAGGGGCTACACCTTC. It codes for CASRDQGEILRGYTF.

The rearrangement joins TRBV4-2 to TRBJ1-1; D is unclear. Trimming left V 3 bases short and J 10 bases short, with 12 bases between. This CDR3 region has 12 residues. CDR1 and CDR2 from the germline V gene are LGHNA and YNFKEQ. The CDR3 DNA sequence: TGTGCCAGCAGCCACCCGGGTATCGTAGCTTTCTTT. This sequence encodes CASSHPGIVAFF.

CDR3: CASSYHPSVDTQYF. The CDR3 region has the DNA TGTGCCAGCAGTTACCACCCTAGCGTAGATACGCAGTATTTT. This chain joins TRBV6-5 and TRBJ2-3; the D gene is possibly TRBD2 (6 bases). Germline V CDR1 and CDR2: MNHEY, SVGAGI. The V and J ends lost 2 bases and 5 bases respectively, with 11 bases between them. The length of the CDR3 is 14 residues.

CDR3 DNA: TGTGCCACCAGCAGAGATGGACTAGCGTTATACAATGAGCAGTTCTTC. Translating gives CATSRDGLALYNEQFF. J is TRBJ2-1 and V is TRBV15; 9 bases align to TRBD2. The CDR3 covers 16 residues. The V segment lost 0 bases and the J segment 4 bases; nucleotides outside the gene matches: 4. From germline, CDR1 is LNHNV and CDR2 YYDKDF (reference sequence).

The chain joins TRBV25-1 to TRBJ2-7, with D possibly being TRBD2 (5 bases). The CDR3 is 14 residues long. CDR1 is MGHDK and CDR2 is SYGVNS in the germline V gene. Trimming shortened V by 3 bases and J by 2 bases, and 11 bases separated the two germline ends. The CDR3 DNA reads TGTGCCAGCAGTGATCCGAGGGTAACCTACGAGCAGTACTTC. Encoded protein: CASSDPRVTYEQYF.

The V and J genes are TRBV5-1 and TRBJ1-4, with 10 bases fitting TRBD1. Germline V gene sequence: CDR1 SGHRS, CDR2 YFSETQ. The length of the CDR3 is 16 residues. Unmatched junction bases numbered 6, after V lost 2 bases and J lost 5 bases. DNA for the CDR3: TGCGCCAGCAGCTTCATTGGGACAGGGGACAATGAAAAACTGTTTTTT. Protein sequence: CASSFIGTGDNEKLFF.

The chain has TRBV15 and TRBJ2-1; D not certain. The CDR3 sequence is 15 residues long. Germline V gene data show CDR1 as LNHNV and CDR2 as YYDKDF (reference sequence). Trimming removed 0 bases at V and 12 bases at J, with 18 bases between. CDR3 protein: CATSRDRDSLFGQFF. CDR3 coding DNA: TGTGCCACCAGCAGAGACAGAGATAGTCTATTTGGGCAGTTCTTC.

In nucleotides, the CDR3 is TGTGCCAGCAGTGAATATGGACAGCTAGCTAACTATGGCTACACCTTC. This translates into CASSEYGQLANYGYTF. The chain is built from TRBV2 and TRBJ1-2, with D possibly matching TRBD1 (6 bases). CDR1 and CDR2 (germline): SNHLY, FYNNEI. V lost 2 bases and J lost 0, with 13 bases in between. The CDR3 runs 16 residues. Together with reference TRBV2 and TRBJ1-2, the CDR3 gives the full variable domain: EPEVTQTPSHQVTQMGQEVILRCVPISNHLYFYWYRQILGQKVEFLVSFYNNEISEKSEIFDDQFSVERPDGSNFTLKIRSTKLEDSAMYFCASSEYGQLANYGYTFGSGTRLTVV.

The chain combines TRBV16 with TRBJ1-2, with no clear D. Deletions cut 4 bases from V and 2 bases from J, with 14 bases between. This CDR3 comprises 15 residues. CDR1 and CDR2 (germline): KGHSY, FQNENV. Here the CDR3 reads CASSPDLSGNYGYTF. As DNA, the CDR3 is TGTGCCAGCAGCCCCGATTTATCGGGAAACTATGGCTACACCTTC.

The J gene is TRBJ1-2, the V gene TRBV6-1; D is possibly TRBD1 (5 bases). V shed 3 bases and J shed 0 bases, with 8 bases lying between them. The CDR3 has 14 amino acids. Germline CDR1 reads MNHNS; CDR2 reads SASEGT. This CDR3 is CASSEGPANYGYTF. The CDR3 DNA is TGTGCCAGCAGTGAGGGGCCAGCTAACTATGGCTACACCTTC.

The chain has TRBV6-5 and TRBJ1-1; D is unclear. CDR1 and CDR2 from the germline V gene are MNHEY and SVGAGI. The CDR3 runs to 13 residues. V was pared by 2 bases and J by 10 bases, with 14 bases between. The CDR3 DNA follows: TGTGCCAGCAGTTACAAGTCACTTCCTGGAGCTTTCTTT. This sequence encodes CASSYKSLPGAFF.

In nucleotides, the CDR3 is TGTGCCAGCAGCTTGAACAGGGTAACTGAAGCTTTCTTT. The encoded protein is CASSLNRVTEAFF. V gene TRBV5-6 combines with J gene TRBJ1-1, with D possibly being TRBD1 (6 bases). The CDR3 runs to 13 residues. The V and J ends lost 1 base and 5 bases respectively, with 9 bases between them. CDR1 and CDR2 (germline): SGHDT, YYEEEE.

V usage is TRBV3-1 (or the pseudogene TRBV3-2) and J usage is TRBJ1-1, with a possible D match to TRBD1 (6 bases). This CDR3 region has 15 residues. Trimming stripped 0 bases from V and 5 bases from J, with 13 bases between. Germline-derived CDR1 and CDR2 are LGHDT and YNNKEL (reference sequence). The CDR3 nucleotides read TGTGCCAGCAGCCAAGAAGGAGGGGGACTGACTGAAGCTTTCTTT. Its protein is CASSQEGGGLTEAFF.